This is a list of T cell receptor beta chains from one sample in a study of cytomegalovirus exposure and HLA in healthy donors. The table came from immunoSEQ multiplex PCR; TCRdb's copy has only in-frame clones and leaves some out. Its clone listing holds more than 110,000 clones. Input material: PBMCs. Receptors originate from a middle-aged man in good health and CMV-seronegative. Each CDR3 is given with its conserved first and last residue. A D gene is named only where the DNA matches it firmly.

NA,11,TRBJ2-1,TRBV7-9,CATSYQNEQFF,TGTGCCACCTCTTACCAGAATGAGCAGTTCTTC
TRBD2,22,TRBJ2-5,TRBV13,CASSLTLPPGLAGGSYQETQYF,TGTGCCAGCAGCCTCACCCTCCCTCCGGGACTAGCGGGGGGGTCGTACCAAGAGACCCAGTACTTC
TRBD1,14,TRBJ1-3,TRBV7-7,CASSPVQGSNTIYF,TGTGCCAGCAGCCCCGTACAGGGGTCCAACACCATATATTTT
TRBD1,16,TRBJ1-1,TRBV6-6,CASSYSSGTGHTEAFF,TGTGCCAGCAGTTATTCGTCCGGGACAGGGCACACTGAAGCTTTCTTT
NA,16,TRBJ1-1,TRBV18,CASTREGSGVNTEAFF,TGTGCCAGCACTCGGGAGGGGAGCGGCGTGAACACTGAAGCTTTCTTT
NA,14,TRBJ2-7,TRBV5-6,CASSSLTGSYEQYF,TGTGCCAGCAGCTCGTTGACAGGCTCCTACGAGCAGTACTTC
TRBD1,16,TRBJ1-2,TRBV6-6,CASSLPGQGDVYGYTF,TGTGCCAGCAGTTTACCCGGACAGGGGGACGTTTATGGCTACACCTTC
NA,14,TRBJ2-7,TRBV25-1,CASSLRDASYEQYF,TGTGCCAGTTCCCTACGGGATGCATCCTACGAGCAGTACTTC
TRBD1,12,TRBJ1-2,TRBV7-9,CASSPGQGAYTF,TGTGCCAGCAGCCCGGGACAGGGGGCGTACACCTTC
TRBD2,17,TRBJ2-7,TRBV5-1,CASSLRLAGEFPYEQYF,TGCGCCAGCAGCTTGAGGCTAGCGGGGGAGTTTCCCTACGAGCAGTACTTC
NA,17,TRBJ1-3,TRBV7-6,CASSLAPGRGTGNTIYF,TGTGCCAGCAGCTTAGCTCCGGGTAGGGGCACTGGAAACACCATATATTTT
NA,17,TRBJ2-5,TRBV7-3,CASSFPGGRDREETQYF,TGTGCCAGCAGCTTCCCCGGGGGAAGAGACCGAGAAGAGACCCAGTACTTC
TRBD1,16,TRBJ1-2,TRBV7-2,CASSLGGTGANYGYTF,TGTGCCAGCAGCTTAGGTGGGACAGGGGCGAACTATGGCTACACCTTC
NA,14,TRBJ1-1,TRBV5-1,CASSPREANTEAFF,TGCGCCAGCAGCCCCCGAGAAGCGAACACTGAAGCTTTCTTT
NA,13,TRBJ2-3,TRBV9,CASGVAGTDTQYF,TGTGCCAGCGGCGTGGCAGGGACAGATACGCAGTATTTT
NA,15,TRBJ2-1,TRBV5-4,CASSLVVRDYNEQFF,TGTGCCAGCAGCTTGGTGGTTCGGGACTACAATGAGCAGTTCTTC